Shown below are 12 T cell receptor beta chains from a single sample sequenced in a study of T cell responses to AZD1222 COVID-19 vaccine. TCRdb keeps only in-frame clones here, not all; method: immunoSEQ multiplex PCR. The sample has about 140,000 clones; more than 70% are singletons. The sample here was peripheral blood, taken on day 0 of AZD1222 vaccination. Source of these receptors: an adult in good health.

The chain combines TRBV2 with TRBJ2-7; D ambiguous. Deletions cut 6 bases from V and 4 bases from J, with 10 bases between. Germline V gene data show CDR1 as SNHLY and CDR2 as FYNNEI. The CDR3 consists of 12 residues. CDR3 amino acids: CASSPFPYEQYF. CDR3 in DNA: TGTGCCAGCAGCCCTTTTCCGTACGAGCAGTACTTC.

CDR3 loop: CASSQGRLGNQPQHF. The CDR3 DNA reads TGCGCCAGCAGCCAAGGCCGACTCGGCAATCAGCCCCAGCATTTT. The genes are TRBV4-3 and TRBJ1-5, with D unclear. Trimming removed 1 base at V and 2 bases at J, with 9 bases between. The CDR3 has 15 amino acids. Looked up from germline, CDR1 is LGHNA and CDR2 is YSLEER.

The rearrangement joins TRBV4-1 to TRBJ2-2; 12 positions agree with TRBD2. This CDR3 comprises 15 residues. Germline CDR1 is MGHRA and CDR2 is YSYEKL. The ends lost 3 bases at V and 11 bases at J; junction bases unmatched: 7. The CDR3 nucleotides read TGCGCCAGCAGCCACCTAGGACTAGCGGGAAGTGAGCTGTTTTTT. Translated, it gives CASSHLGLAGSELFF.

This clone was recorded once. The rearrangement uses TRBV3-1 (or the pseudogene TRBV3-2) and TRBJ1-2; 9 nucleotides agree with TRBD1. J gave up 3 bases and V 6 bases, and 5 bases lay outside the gene matches. The CDR3 consists of 14 residues. Germline CDR1 reads LGHDT; CDR2 reads YNNKEL (reference sequence). The CDR3 nucleotides read TGTGCCAGCAGTCCCGGGACAGGGTACTATGGCTACACCTTC. Its protein product is CASSPGTGYYGYTF.

The chain has TRBV20-1 and TRBJ2-7; 8 nucleotides line up with TRBD2. This CDR3 is 15 amino acids long. The junction had 11 bases not matched to a gene; V was cut back by 3 bases and J by 4 bases. Germline CDR1 is DFQATT and CDR2 is SNEGSKA (reference sequence). The CDR3 reads CSASSVASGSYEQYF. The CDR3 coding sequence is TGCAGTGCTAGTAGCGTGGCTAGCGGGTCTTACGAGCAGTACTTC.

This chain links TRBV7-3 with TRBJ2-1; D not resolved. The CDR3 is made up of 13 amino acids. V was clipped by 5 bases and J by 0 bases, with 5 bases between them. CDR1 is SGHTA and CDR2 is FQGTGA in the germline V gene. The CDR3 DNA follows: TGTGCCAGCAGCCCCCACTCCTACAATGAGCAGTTCTTC. Translated: CASSPHSYNEQFF. Variable domain in full (rest from reference TRBV7-3 and TRBJ2-1): GAGVSQTPSNKVTEKGKYVELRCDPISGHTALYWYRQSLGQGPEFLIYFQGTGAADDSGLPNDRFFAVRPEGSVSTLKIQRTERGDSAVYLCASSPHSYNEQFFGPGTRLTVL.

V is TRBV5-6 and J is TRBJ2-2; tentative D call: TRBD1 (5 bases). With 2 bases removed from V and 4 bases from J, the gap between germline ends came to 12 bases. This CDR3 region has 15 residues. The germline gives CDR1 SGHDT, CDR2 YYEEEE. The CDR3 loop is CASSFRDRVTGELFF. The CDR3 bases are TGTGCCAGCAGCTTTAGAGACAGAGTCACCGGGGAGCTGTTTTTT.

The chain is built from TRBV28 and TRBJ1-5, with TRBD1 matching over 7 bases. The CDR3 loop spans 15 amino acids. J gave up 3 bases and V 6 bases, and 8 bases lay outside the gene matches. From germline, CDR1 is MDHEN and CDR2 SYDVKM. The CDR3 DNA is TGTGCCAGCAGCTTTGACAGGGAGCTCAATCAGCCCCAGCATTTT. This sequence encodes CASSFDRELNQPQHF.

The rearrangement links TRBV6-2 or TRBV6-3 to TRBJ1-5; the D gene is possibly TRBD1 (6 bases). Germline V gene data show CDR1 as MNHEY and CDR2 as SVGEGT. This CDR3 is 16 amino acids long. The germline V and J ends were trimmed by 5 bases and 3 bases, with 17 bases remaining between them. For the CDR3, the DNA is TGTGCCAGCAGTAACCGCCGGACAGTTTACAATCAGCCCCAGCATTTT. The encoded protein is CASSNRRTVYNQPQHF.

The chain links TRBV9 to TRBJ2-3; TRBD2 agrees at 7 bases. The CDR3 loop spans 14 amino acids. Germline V CDR1 and CDR2: SGDLS, YYNGEE. V trimming: 4 bases; J trimming: 3 bases; junction bases outside the gene matches: 5. The CDR3 region has the DNA TGTGCCAGCAGCATCGGGGGGTCAACAGATACGCAGTATTTT. Translating gives CASSIGGSTDTQYF.

V and J are TRBV28 and TRBJ2-1, with TRBD1 matching over 11 bases. Germline V lookup: CDR1 MDHEN, CDR2 SYDVKM. The CDR3 is made up of 15 amino acids. V shed 6 bases and J 6 bases; nucleotides not matched to a gene: 7. CDR3 protein: CASSLWTGGRNEQFF. The DNA of the CDR3 is TGTGCCAGCAGCCTATGGACAGGGGGCCGCAATGAGCAGTTCTTC.

This chain connects TRBV5-4 to TRBJ2-3; 7 positions match TRBD1. This CDR3 is built from 15 residues. Trimming cost V 4 bases and J 5 bases; bases outside gene matches: 10. CDR1 is SGHNT and CDR2 is YYREEE in the germline V gene (reference sequence). CDR3 amino acids: CASSPNPDRKDTQYF. CDR3 DNA sequence: TGTGCCAGCAGCCCGAACCCGGACAGGAAAGATACGCAGTATTTT.